This T cell receptor (beta chain) was captured in a study of CD8+ T cells in alopecia areata. General study results and limits: Elevated clonality characterized lesional scalp relative to normal scalp, particularly in alopecia totalis/universalis.

Isolated RNA was reverse transcribed into cDNA used as the sequencing template. Sequencing was performed with immunoSEQ multiplex PCR; in TCRdb, only in-frame clones are kept and a portion is missing. The data show about 270,000 clones, with none appearing a single time. A sort of pooled cutaneous lymph node cells used CD4, CD8alpha, NKG2D, NKG2ACE and other stains. CDR1 NNHNN and CDR2 SYGAGS come from the germline V gene (reference sequence). Trimming took 2 bases from V and 2 from J; bases not matched to a gene: 1. This CDR3 is 14 amino acids long. This clone has more than one count but fewer than ten. Its antigen is as yet unknown. Gene names and germline refer to mouse. The read halts 4 residues ahead of the CDR3 end, with the missing end drawn from the germline J gene.

The clonotype was recovered from a C3H/HeJ mouse with alopecia areata. This line is of MHC haplotype H2-k. The sequenced material came from CD4+ T cells sorted from a lymph node. The chain couples TRBV13-2 to TRBJ2-5, with TRBD2 matching over 8 bases. CDR3 DNA (partial): TGTGCCAGCGGTGAGGGGGGGCCCCAAGAC. Amino acid sequence: CASGEGGPQD. The entire CDR3 protein is CASGEGGPQDTQYF.